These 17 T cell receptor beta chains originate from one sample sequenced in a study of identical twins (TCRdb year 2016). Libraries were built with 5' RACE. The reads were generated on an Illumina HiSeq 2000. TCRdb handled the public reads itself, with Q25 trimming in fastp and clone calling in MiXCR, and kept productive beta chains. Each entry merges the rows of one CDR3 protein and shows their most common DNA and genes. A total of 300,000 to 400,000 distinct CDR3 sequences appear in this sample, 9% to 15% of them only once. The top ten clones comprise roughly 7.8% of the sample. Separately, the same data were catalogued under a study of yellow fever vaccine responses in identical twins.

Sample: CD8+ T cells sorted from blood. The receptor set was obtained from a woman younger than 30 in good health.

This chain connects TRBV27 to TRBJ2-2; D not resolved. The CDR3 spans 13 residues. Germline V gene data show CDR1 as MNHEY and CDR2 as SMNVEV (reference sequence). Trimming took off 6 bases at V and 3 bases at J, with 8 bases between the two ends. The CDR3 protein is CASSLHDTGELFF. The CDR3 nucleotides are TGTGCCAGCAGCCTCCATGACACCGGGGAGCTGTTTTTT.

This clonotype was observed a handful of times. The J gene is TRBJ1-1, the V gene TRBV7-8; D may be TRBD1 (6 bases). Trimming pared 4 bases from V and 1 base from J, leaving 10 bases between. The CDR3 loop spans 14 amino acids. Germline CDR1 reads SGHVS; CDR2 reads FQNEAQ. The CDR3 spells CASSYETGNTEAFF. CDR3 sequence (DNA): TGTGCCAGCAGCTATGAGACAGGGAACACTGAAGCTTTCTTT.

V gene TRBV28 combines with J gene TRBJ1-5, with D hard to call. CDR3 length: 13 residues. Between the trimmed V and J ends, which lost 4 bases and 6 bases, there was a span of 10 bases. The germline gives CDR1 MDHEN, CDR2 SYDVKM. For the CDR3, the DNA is TGTGCCAGCAGTTCCCTGGGCGGTCAGCCCCAGCATTTT. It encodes CASSSLGGQPQHF. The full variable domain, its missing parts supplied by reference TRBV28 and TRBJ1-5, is DVKVTQSSRYLVKRTGEKVFLECVQDMDHENMFWYRQDPGLGLRLIYFSYDVKMKEKGDIPEGYSVSREKKERFSLILESASTNQTSMYLCASSSLGGQPQHFGDGTRLSIL.

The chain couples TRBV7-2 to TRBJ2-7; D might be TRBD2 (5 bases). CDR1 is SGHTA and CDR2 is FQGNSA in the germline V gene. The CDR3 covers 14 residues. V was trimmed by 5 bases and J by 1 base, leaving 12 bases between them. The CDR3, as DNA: TGTGCCAGCAGCGAAGCTCGGGGTTCCTACGAGCAGTACTTC. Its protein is CASSEARGSYEQYF.

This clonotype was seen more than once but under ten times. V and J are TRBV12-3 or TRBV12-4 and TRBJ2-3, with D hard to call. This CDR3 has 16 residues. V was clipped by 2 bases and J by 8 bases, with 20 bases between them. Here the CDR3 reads CASSLTLGNVQPTQYF. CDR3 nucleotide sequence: TGTGCCAGCAGTTTAACCCTAGGGAACGTACAGCCTACGCAGTATTTT.

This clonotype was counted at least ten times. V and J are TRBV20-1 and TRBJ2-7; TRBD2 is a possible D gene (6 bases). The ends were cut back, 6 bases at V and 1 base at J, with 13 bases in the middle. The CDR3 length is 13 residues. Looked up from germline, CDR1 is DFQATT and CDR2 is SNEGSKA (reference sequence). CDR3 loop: CSAKPGLSYEQYF. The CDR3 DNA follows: TGCAGTGCAAAGCCGGGACTTTCCTACGAGCAGTACTTC.

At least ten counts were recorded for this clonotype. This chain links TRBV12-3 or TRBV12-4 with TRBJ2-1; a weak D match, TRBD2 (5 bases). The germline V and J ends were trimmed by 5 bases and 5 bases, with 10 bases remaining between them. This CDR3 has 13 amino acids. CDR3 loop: CASSPRTDNEQFF. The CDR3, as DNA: TGTGCCAGCAGTCCACGGACTGACAATGAGCAGTTCTTC.

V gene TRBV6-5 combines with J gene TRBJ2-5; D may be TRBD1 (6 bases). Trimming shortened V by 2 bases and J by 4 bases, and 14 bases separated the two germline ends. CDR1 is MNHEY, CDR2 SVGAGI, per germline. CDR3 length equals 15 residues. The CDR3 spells CASSYVPDRGETQYF. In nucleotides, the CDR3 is TGTGCCAGCAGTTACGTCCCGGACAGAGGAGAGACCCAGTACTTC.

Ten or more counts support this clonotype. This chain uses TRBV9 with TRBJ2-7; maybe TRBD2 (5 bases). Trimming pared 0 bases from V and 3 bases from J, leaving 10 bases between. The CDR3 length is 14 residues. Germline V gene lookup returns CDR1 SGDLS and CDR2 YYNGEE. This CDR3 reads CASSVGGSVYEQYF. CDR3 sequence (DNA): TGTGCCAGCAGCGTAGGTGGGAGTGTCTACGAGCAGTACTTC.

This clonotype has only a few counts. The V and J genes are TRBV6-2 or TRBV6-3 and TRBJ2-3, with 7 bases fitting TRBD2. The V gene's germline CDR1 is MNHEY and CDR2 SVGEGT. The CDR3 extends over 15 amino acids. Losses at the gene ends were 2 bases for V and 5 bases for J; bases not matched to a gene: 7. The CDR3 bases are TGTGCCAGCAGTTACGGTGGGAGGGCCCAAGATACGCAGTATTTT. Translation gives CASSYGGRAQDTQYF.

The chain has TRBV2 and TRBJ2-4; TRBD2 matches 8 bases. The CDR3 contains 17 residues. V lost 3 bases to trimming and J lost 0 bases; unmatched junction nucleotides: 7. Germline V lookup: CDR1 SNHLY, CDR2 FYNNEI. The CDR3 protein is CASSDRGGLLAKNIQYF. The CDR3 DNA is TGTGCCAGCAGTGATCGGGGGGGCCTTCTAGCCAAAAACATTCAGTACTTC.

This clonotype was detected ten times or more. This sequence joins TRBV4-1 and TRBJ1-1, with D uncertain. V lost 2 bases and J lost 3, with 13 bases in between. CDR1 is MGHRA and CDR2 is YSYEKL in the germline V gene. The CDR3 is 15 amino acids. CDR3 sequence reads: CASSQNGLSDTEAFF. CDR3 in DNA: TGCGCCAGCAGCCAAAATGGGTTGTCGGACACTGAAGCTTTCTTT.

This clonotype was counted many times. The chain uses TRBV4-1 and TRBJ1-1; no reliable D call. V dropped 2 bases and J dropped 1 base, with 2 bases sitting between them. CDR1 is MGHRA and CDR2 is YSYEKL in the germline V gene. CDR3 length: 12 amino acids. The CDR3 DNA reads TGCGCCAGCAGCCAACGGAACACTGAAGCTTTCTTT. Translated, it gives CASSQRNTEAFF.

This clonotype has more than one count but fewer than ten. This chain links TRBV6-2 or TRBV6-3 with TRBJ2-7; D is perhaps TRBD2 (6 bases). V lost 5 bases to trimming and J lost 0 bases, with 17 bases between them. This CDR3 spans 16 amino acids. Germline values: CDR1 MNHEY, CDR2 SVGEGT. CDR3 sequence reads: CASSPTRRYGSYEQYF. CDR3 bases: TGTGCCAGCAGTCCGACTAGACGGTACGGCTCCTACGAGCAGTACTTC.

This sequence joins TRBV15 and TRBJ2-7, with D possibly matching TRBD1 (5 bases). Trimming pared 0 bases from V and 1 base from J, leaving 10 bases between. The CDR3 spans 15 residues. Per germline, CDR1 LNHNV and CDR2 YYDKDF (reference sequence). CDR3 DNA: TGTGCCACCAGCAGAGAACCTACAGGTTCCTACGAGCAGTACTTC. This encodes CATSREPTGSYEQYF.

The CDR3 coding sequence is TGTGCCAGCAGTTACGGGACAGGGGGTAGCAATCAGCCCCAGCATTTT. Protein: CASSYGTGGSNQPQHF. The V and J genes are TRBV28 and TRBJ1-5, with 11 bases matching TRBD1. Germline CDR1 reads MDHEN; CDR2 reads SYDVKM. The J segment lost 0 bases and the V segment lost 4 bases, leaving 2 bases of the junction unmatched. The CDR3 has 16 amino acids.

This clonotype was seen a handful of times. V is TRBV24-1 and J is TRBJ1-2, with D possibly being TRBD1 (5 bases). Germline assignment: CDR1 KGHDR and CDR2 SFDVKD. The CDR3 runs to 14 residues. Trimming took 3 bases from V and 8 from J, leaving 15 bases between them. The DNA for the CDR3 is TGTGCCACCAGTGATGTCAGGGTCCCTTGGGGCTACACCTTC. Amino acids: CATSDVRVPWGYTF.